A selection of T cell receptor beta chains follows, all from one sample in a study of cytomegalovirus exposure and HLA in healthy donors. Profiled with immunoSEQ multiplex PCR; TCRdb holds only in-frame clones, not every one. The table for this sample gives 100,000 to 150,000 clones. Material for sequencing was PBMCs. All receptors come from a man between 35 and 55 years old in good health and CMV-seronegative. The CDR3 runs from the conserved cysteine through the conserved F or W. A D gene is named only where the DNA matches it firmly.

v_gene,d_gene,j_gene,CDR3nt,CDR3aa
TRBV6-1,TRBD2,TRBJ2-1,TGTGCCAGCAGTTCGGCGGGAGGGCCTAGTGAGCAGTTCTTC,CASSSAGGPSEQFF
TRBV5-4,NA,TRBJ1-1,TGTGCCAGCAGCTTGGAATTGAAGCCAACTCAAGCTTTCTTT,CASSLELKPTQAFF
TRBV9,TRBD2,TRBJ2-2,TGTGCCAGCAGCCCCCGGGCTAGCGGGAGCACTAACACCGGGGAGCTGTTTTTT,CASSPRASGSTNTGELFF
TRBV5-1,NA,TRBJ2-5,TGCGCCAGCAGCCGGGGACTGGGGGAAGATGAGACCCAGTACTTC,CASSRGLGEDETQYF
TRBV7-3,TRBD2,TRBJ2-3,TGTGCCAGCAGCTTAAGGACTAGCGGGATTAGCACAGATACGCAGTATTTT,CASSLRTSGISTDTQYF
TRBV4-1,TRBD1,TRBJ2-1,TGCGCCAGCAGCCGGCCCGGGGACAGGGCGGCTGAGCAGTTCTTC,CASSRPGDRAAEQFF
TRBV5-4,TRBD2,TRBJ2-7,TGTGCCAGCAGCTTGGGGCTAGCGGGACCTTCCTACGAGCAGTACTTC,CASSLGLAGPSYEQYF
TRBV19,TRBD2,TRBJ2-1,TGTGCCAGTACGGCTGTTGGACTAGCGGGAGGAGGCTACAATGAGCAGTTCTTC,CASTAVGLAGGGYNEQFF
TRBV2,TRBD1,TRBJ1-2,TGTGCCAGCACCGGGACAGGGGCGGGGGGCTACACCTTC,CASTGTGAGGYTF
TRBV11-3,NA,TRBJ1-5,TGTGCCAGCGAGAAGGACACAAATCAGCCCCAGCATTTT,CASEKDTNQPQHF
TRBV19,TRBD2,TRBJ2-7,TGTGCCAGTAGTATTGGGACTAGCGGGAGATTAGCCGAGCAGTACTTC,CASSIGTSGRLAEQYF
TRBV7-8,NA,TRBJ1-2,TGTGCCAGCAGCTTAGCGCTGCGGGGTTCCTCGTATGGCTACACCTTC,CASSLALRGSSYGYTF
TRBV15,NA,TRBJ2-5,TGTGCCACCAGCAGAGATCAACGCAGGGAAGAGACCCAGTACTTC,CATSRDQRREETQYF
TRBV6-1,TRBD1,TRBJ2-3,TGTGCCAGCAGTGAAATCGTCGGGACAGGGGGCAACACAGATACGCAGTATTTT,CASSEIVGTGGNTDTQYF
TRBV5-1,NA,TRBJ2-2,TGCGCCAGCAGCTTCGGGACACCCTCTTTGGTAATTAACACCGGGGAGCTGTTTTTT,CASSFGTPSLVINTGELFF
TRBV7-8,NA,TRBJ1-4,TGTGCCAGCAGCTTTTCAGGCTCAACTAATGAAAAACTGTTTTTT,CASSFSGSTNEKLFF
TRBV6-5,TRBD2,TRBJ2-2,TGTGCCAGCAGTTTCGAATCCACTAGCGGGAACGGGGAGCTGTTTTTT,CASSFESTSGNGELFF
TRBV28,NA,TRBJ2-7,TGTGCCACCGACCTCCCGGGCTCCTACGAGCAGTACTTC,CATDLPGSYEQYF
TRBV7-6,NA,TRBJ2-1,TGTGCCAGCAACTCTAGGGGAGGAGAGGGTGAGCAGTTCTTC,CASNSRGGEGEQFF
TRBV4-1,NA,TRBJ2-3,TGCGCCAGCAGCCAAGTCGGGGAGCGGAATACGCGGTATTTT,CASSQVGERNTRYF
TRBV13,TRBD2,TRBJ2-1,TGTGCCAGCGCCCCAGCGGGAGTAAGTTCCTACAATGAGCAGTTCTTC,CASAPAGVSSYNEQFF
TRBV29-1,TRBD2,TRBJ2-1,TGCAGCGTTGAAGAGGGACTAGCGGGATCCTACAATGAGCAGTTCTTC,CSVEEGLAGSYNEQFF
TRBV5-1,TRBD1,TRBJ1-1,TGCGCCAGCAGCGGTTCAGGACAGGGGGTGATGAACACTGAAGCTTTCTTT,CASSGSGQGVMNTEAFF
TRBV2,NA,TRBJ2-5,TGTGCCAGCAACGGGGAGACCCAGTACTTC,CASNGETQYF
TRBV29-1,TRBD1,TRBJ1-2,TGCAGCGCCGGACGAGGGGGCGCCTACTATGGCTACACCTTC,CSAGRGGAYYGYTF
TRBV6-5,NA,TRBJ1-2,TGTGCCAGCAGTGTCCTGCAGAAGGGGGGCTACACCTTC,CASSVLQKGGYTF
TRBV5-1,TRBD1,TRBJ1-2,TGCGCCAGTCCGACAGGGGAGGGCTACACCTTC,CASPTGEGYTF
TRBV19,NA,TRBJ2-7,TGTGCCAGTAGTATTTCTCGGAGCTCCTACGAGCAGTACTTC,CASSISRSSYEQYF
TRBV10-3,TRBD1,TRBJ1-1,TGTGCCATCCGGGCAGGGGGTATAGGGGCTGAAGCTTTCTTT,CAIRAGGIGAEAFF
TRBV10-3,TRBD2,TRBJ2-1,TGTGCCATCAGTGAGATAACTAGCGGGAGGAATGAGCAGTTCTTC,CAISEITSGRNEQFF
TRBV15,NA,TRBJ1-2,TGTGCCACAGGGGGGGGCGGTCGCCTTAACTATGGCTACACCTTC,CATGGGGRLNYGYTF
TRBV13,TRBD2,TRBJ2-1,TGTGCCAGCAGCTTGGGGCGGACTAGCGGGAGTATTAATGAGCAGTTCTTC,CASSLGRTSGSINEQFF
TRBV2,NA,TRBJ1-5,TGTGCCAGCGCAGGGGGCAATCAGCCCCAGCATTTT,CASAGGNQPQHF
TRBV10-1,NA,TRBJ2-5,TGCGCCAGCAGTGCGAGGGGGAAACAAGAGACCCAGTACTTC,CASSARGKQETQYF
TRBV7-9,NA,TRBJ1-2,TGTGCCAGCAGCCAGAGACAGAACTCTATTGGCTACACCTTC,CASSQRQNSIGYTF
TRBV6-1,NA,TRBJ2-7,TGTGCCAGCAGTAAACGGGAAGACTACGAGCAGTACTTC,CASSKREDYEQYF
TRBV27,TRBD2,TRBJ2-3,TGTGCCAGCAAACTAGCGGGTTGGAGCGCAGATACGCAGTATTTT,CASKLAGWSADTQYF
TRBV5-5,NA,TRBJ1-3,TGTGCCAGCAGCTTGGTACCCGGGACTGGAAACACCATATATTTT,CASSLVPGTGNTIYF
TRBV5-5,NA,TRBJ1-2,TGTGCCAGCAGCTTGGCCAGGGCCTATGGCTACACCTTC,CASSLARAYGYTF
TRBV5-1,NA,TRBJ2-7,TGCGCCAGCAGCTTGACAGCCCCCTACGAGCAGTACTTC,CASSLTAPYEQYF
TRBV6-5,NA,TRBJ1-1,TGTGCCAGCAGTTTAGGACAGAACACTGAAGCTTTCTTT,CASSLGQNTEAFF
TRBV6-5,TRBD1,TRBJ2-5,TGTGCCAGCAGTCAGACAGGGGGCAGCGAGACCCAGTACTTC,CASSQTGGSETQYF
TRBV5-1,NA,TRBJ1-5,TGCGCCAGCAGCTTGGACAGTAGCAATCAGCCCCAGCATTTT,CASSLDSSNQPQHF
TRBV5-4,NA,TRBJ2-6,TGTGCCAGCAGCCCCCGAGACAGGCCCTCTGGGGCCAACGTCCTGACTTTC,CASSPRDRPSGANVLTF
TRBV7-9,TRBD2,TRBJ2-1,TGTGCCAGCAGCTTCCCGACTAGCGGGAGCGGAAATGAGCAGTTCTTC,CASSFPTSGSGNEQFF
TRBV5-6,TRBD1,TRBJ1-2,TGTGCCAGCAGCTTGGACAGGGGGCCCTATGGCTACACCTTC,CASSLDRGPYGYTF
TRBV28,NA,TRBJ1-6,TGTGCCAGCAGTTTGTTGCGTTTACCCCTCCACTTT,CASSLLRLPLHF
TRBV5-4,TRBD2,TRBJ2-1,TGTGCCAGCAGCTTGTCGATAGCGGGAGGGGGTCCAAATGAGCAGTTCTTC,CASSLSIAGGGPNEQFF
TRBV5-4,NA,TRBJ2-7,TGTGCCAGCAGCTTTAATTACGAGCAGTACTTC,CASSFNYEQYF
TRBV5-8,NA,TRBJ1-3,TGTGCCAGCAGCTTGAAGTTAAGCGCCGGAAACACCATATATTTT,CASSLKLSAGNTIYF
TRBV9,NA,TRBJ2-7,TGTGCCAGCAGCGTTGGGGGGACTGGCGGTAACCACGGGCAGTACTTC,CASSVGGTGGNHGQYF
TRBV7-9,NA,TRBJ2-6,TGTGCCAGCAGCGGACGGTGGGACTTGAGCTCTGGGGCCAACGTCCTGACTTTC,CASSGRWDLSSGANVLTF
TRBV10-3,NA,TRBJ2-5,TGTGCCACCTCCACTACCCCTCTGGAGACCCAGTACTTC,CATSTTPLETQYF
TRBV30,TRBD2,TRBJ2-2,TGTGCCTGGAAGACTAGCGGGAGTGCCAACGGGGAGCTGTTTTTT,CAWKTSGSANGELFF